This paragraph covers one TCR beta chain sequence. The target antigen is unknown. These data come from a study of T-cell memory formation after mild COVID-19. Overall study context: Across donors, TCR clusters were largely donor specific.

V was pared by 4 bases and J by 11 bases, with 14 bases between. CDR3 length equals 12 residues. Per the germline V gene, CDR1 is LGHDT and CDR2 is YNNKEL (reference sequence). 5'RACE, which relied on constant-segment primers, yielded TCR alpha and TCR beta cDNA libraries carrying sample barcodes and UMIs. MiXCR, applied by TCRdb to the 5' RACE reads, yields one record per CDR3 protein. The data show 400,000 or so distinct CDR3 sequences, around 21% seen once. Overall study findings and caveats: Mainly in CM and EM were contracting CD4+ clones; CD8+ were in EMRA.

The TCR was taken from an adult woman who had mild COVID-19 (a few samples of this study predate the infection). Cell type and time point are not known. The material sequenced was PBMCs or a T cell subset sorted from them (not recorded which). The chain links TRBV3-1 to TRBJ2-5; tentative D call: TRBD1 (6 bases). CDR3 DNA: TGTGCCAGCAGCCCCCCAGGGGTGCCTCAGTACTTC. Protein sequence: CASSPPGVPQYF.